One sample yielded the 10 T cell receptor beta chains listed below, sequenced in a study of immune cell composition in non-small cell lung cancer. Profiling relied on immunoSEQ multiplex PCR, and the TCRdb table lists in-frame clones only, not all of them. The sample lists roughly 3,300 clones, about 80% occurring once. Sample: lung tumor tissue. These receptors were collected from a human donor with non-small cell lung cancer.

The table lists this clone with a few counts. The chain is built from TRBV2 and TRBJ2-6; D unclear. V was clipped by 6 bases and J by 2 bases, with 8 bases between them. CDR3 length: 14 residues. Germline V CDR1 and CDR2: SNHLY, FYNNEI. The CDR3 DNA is TGTGCCAGCAGGATACCGGCTGGGGCCAACGTCCTGACTTTC. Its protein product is CASRIPAGANVLTF.

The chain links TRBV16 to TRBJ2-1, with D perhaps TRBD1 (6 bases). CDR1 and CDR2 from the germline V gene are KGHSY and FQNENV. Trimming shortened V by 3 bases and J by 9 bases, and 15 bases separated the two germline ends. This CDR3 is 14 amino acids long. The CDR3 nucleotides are TGTGCCAGCAGCCACCCGGGACATTTGGGTGAGCAGTTCTTC. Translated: CASSHPGHLGEQFF. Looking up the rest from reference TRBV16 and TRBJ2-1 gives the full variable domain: GEEVAQTPKHLVRGEGQKAKLYCAPIKGHSYVFWYQQVLKNEFKFLISFQNENVFDETGMPKERFSAKCLPNSPCSLEIQATKLEDSAVYFCASSHPGHLGEQFFGPGTRLTVL.

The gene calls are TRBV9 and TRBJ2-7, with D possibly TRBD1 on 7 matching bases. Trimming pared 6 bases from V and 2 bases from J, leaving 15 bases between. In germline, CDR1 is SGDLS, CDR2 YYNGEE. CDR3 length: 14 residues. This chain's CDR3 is CASNPQGGTYEQYF. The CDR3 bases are TGTGCCAGCAACCCCCAGGGGGGAACCTACGAGCAGTACTTC.

CDR3 nucleotide sequence: TGTGCCAGCAGCGGCAGCTATAATTCACCCCTCCACTTT. This codes for CASSGSYNSPLHF. The rearrangement joins TRBV7-9 to TRBJ1-6, with D hard to call. There are 13 residues in the CDR3. The germline CDR1 and CDR2 sequences are SEHNR and FQNEAQ (reference sequence). V gave up 5 bases and J gave up 3 bases, with 5 bases separating them. The full variable domain, in which reference TRBV7-9 and TRBJ1-6 provide the parts outside the CDR3, is DTGVSQNPRHKITKRGQNVTFRCDPISEHNRLYWYRQTLGQGPEFLTYFQNEAQLEKSRLLSDRFSAERPKGSFSTLEIQRTEQGDSAMYLCASSGSYNSPLHFGNGTRLTVT.

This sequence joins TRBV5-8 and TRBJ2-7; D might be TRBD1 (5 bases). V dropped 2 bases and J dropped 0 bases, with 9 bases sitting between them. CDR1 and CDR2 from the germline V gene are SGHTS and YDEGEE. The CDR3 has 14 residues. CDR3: CASSLFRVSYEQYF. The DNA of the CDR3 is TGTGCCAGCAGCTTATTCAGGGTCTCCTACGAGCAGTACTTC.

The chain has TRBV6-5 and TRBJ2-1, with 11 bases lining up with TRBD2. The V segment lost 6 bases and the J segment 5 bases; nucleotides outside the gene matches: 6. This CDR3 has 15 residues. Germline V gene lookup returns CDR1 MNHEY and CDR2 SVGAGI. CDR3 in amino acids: CASSQLAGGHNEQFF. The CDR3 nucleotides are TGTGCCAGCAGCCAATTAGCGGGGGGGCACAATGAGCAGTTCTTC.

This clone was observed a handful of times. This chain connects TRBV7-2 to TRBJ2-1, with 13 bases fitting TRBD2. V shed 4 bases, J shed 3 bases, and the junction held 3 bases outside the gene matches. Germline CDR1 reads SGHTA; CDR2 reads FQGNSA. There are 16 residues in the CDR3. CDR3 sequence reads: CASSSRLAGGYNEQFF. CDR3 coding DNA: TGTGCCAGCAGCTCCAGACTAGCGGGGGGCTACAATGAGCAGTTCTTC.

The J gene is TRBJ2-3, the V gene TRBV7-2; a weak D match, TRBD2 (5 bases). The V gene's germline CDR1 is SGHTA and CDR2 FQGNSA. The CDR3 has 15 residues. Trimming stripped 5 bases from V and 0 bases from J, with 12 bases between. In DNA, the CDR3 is TGTGCCAGCAGCGCCAGACGGACTAGCACAGATACGCAGTATTTT. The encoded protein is CASSARRTSTDTQYF.

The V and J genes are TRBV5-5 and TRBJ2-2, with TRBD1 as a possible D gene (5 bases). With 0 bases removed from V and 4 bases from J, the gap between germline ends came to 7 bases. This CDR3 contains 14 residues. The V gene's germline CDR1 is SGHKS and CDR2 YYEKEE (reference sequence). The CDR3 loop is CASSLDRLTGELFF. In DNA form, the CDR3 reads TGTGCCAGCAGCTTGGACAGGCTCACCGGGGAGCTGTTTTTT.

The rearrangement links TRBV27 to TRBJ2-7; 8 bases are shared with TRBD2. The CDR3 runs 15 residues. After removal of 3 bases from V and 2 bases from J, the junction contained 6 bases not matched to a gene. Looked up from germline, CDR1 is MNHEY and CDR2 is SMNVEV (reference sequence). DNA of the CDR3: TGTGCCAGCAGTTTTTTTTCGGGGGGGCCCTACGAGCAGTACTTC. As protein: CASSFFSGGPYEQYF.